This TCR beta chain came from a study of cytomegalovirus exposure and HLA in healthy donors. As to this clone: Its specificity is unknown.

CDR3 length: 16 amino acids. J lost 7 bases, V lost 4 bases, and 10 bases had no gene match. Germline V gives CDR1 LGHNA, CDR2 YSLEER. Some clones are missing from TCRdb's copy, which holds only in-frame ones; the method was immunoSEQ multiplex PCR. The sample includes roughly 240,000 clones, approximately 87% of them seen just once. Findings of the study overall: In vitro assays verified that a few CMV-associated chains recognized CMV antigens specifically.

The sample comprised PBMCs. V is TRBV4-3 and J is TRBJ1-6, with 7 positions matching TRBD1. This TCR was recovered from a man between 18 and 29 years old in good health and CMV-seronegative. In DNA, the CDR3 is TGCGCCAGCAGCCGGACCGTGGACAGGTACAATTCACCCCTCCACTTT. This gives the protein CASSRTVDRYNSPLHF.